This is a list of T cell receptor beta chains from one sample in a study of T cell repertoires in cytomegalovirus infection. In TCRdb, the reads were re-called with MiXCR into one record per CDR3 protein. The data show 450,000 to 650,000 distinct CDR3 sequences, more than 20% seen once. Specimen: PBMCs. These TCRs come from a human donor in good health (CMV status not recorded). Some clones in this sample may be carry-over from other donors' samples. Both conserved end residues are part of each CDR3. The D gene is left open where the match is weak. Part of the rows lack a size; the others show once, few, many or a class for expanded clones.

clone size	V gene	D gene	J gene	CDR3 DNA	CDR3 protein
NA	TRBV6-5	NA	TRBJ1-2	TGTGCCAGCAGTTACACTAAACAGGGAAACTATGGCTACACCTTC	CASSYTKQGNYGYTF
few	TRBV7-6	NA	TRBJ2-1	TGTGCCAGCAGCTCGGACGTCTTAAACGATGAGCAGTTCTTC	CASSSDVLNDEQFF
many	TRBV7-2	TRBD1	TRBJ1-4	TGTGCCAGCAGCCGAGGGGGCGGAGATGAAAAACTGTTTTTT	CASSRGGGDEKLFF
NA	TRBV10-2	NA	TRBJ1-1	TGCGCCAGCCAACAGGGGAACACTGAAGCTTTCTTT	CASQQGNTEAFF
NA	TRBV28	NA	TRBJ2-3	TGTGCCAGCACCGCACCGGGCGGGCAGACAGATACGCAGTATTTT	CASTAPGGQTDTQYF
NA	TRBV15	TRBD1	TRBJ1-4	TGTGCCACCAGGGCAGGGGGCGCAGGGGAAAAACTGTTTTTT	CATRAGGAGEKLFF
NA	TRBV11-2	TRBD2	TRBJ2-1	TGTGCCAGCAGCTTAGATGGTAGCGGGAGTCCCTACAATGAGCAGTTCTTC	CASSLDGSGSPYNEQFF
NA	TRBV12-3/TRBV12-4	TRBD1	TRBJ2-7	TGTGCCAGCAGTTCTGACAGGGGGATCCACGAGCAGTACTTC	CASSSDRGIHEQYF
few	TRBV12-3/TRBV12-4	TRBD2	TRBJ2-2	TGTGCCAGCAGCAGAGCGGGAACTCGGTATGACGGGGAGCTGTTTTTT	CASSRAGTRYDGELFF
NA	TRBV20-1	NA	TRBJ2-1	TGCAGTGCTAGAGATCCGGCACACAATGAGCAGTTCTTC	CSARDPAHNEQFF
NA	TRBV28	NA	TRBJ1-1	TGTGCCAGCAGTCGAATTAGCAGAAACACTGAAGCTTTCTTT	CASSRISRNTEAFF
few	TRBV4-3	TRBD2	TRBJ2-3	TGCGCCAGCAGCCAAGAGACTAGCGGGAGCACAGATACGCAGTATTTT	CASSQETSGSTDTQYF
few	TRBV7-9	TRBD1	TRBJ1-4	TGTGCCAGCAGGTCCGCCGGGACAGCCAATGAAAAACTGTTTTTT	CASRSAGTANEKLFF
NA	TRBV7-6	NA	TRBJ2-1	TGTGCCAGCAGCTTAACTAAAGACTACAATGAGCAGTTCTTC	CASSLTKDYNEQFF
NA	TRBV11-2	NA	TRBJ2-5	TGTGCCACCTCGAGAGGGTCGGAGACCCAGTACTTC	CATSRGSETQYF
NA	TRBV7-8	NA	TRBJ1-3	TGTGCCAGCAGCGGCGTCCTCTCTGGAAACACCATATATTTT	CASSGVLSGNTIYF
few	TRBV7-3	TRBD1	TRBJ2-7	TGTGCCAGCAGCGCCACCGGGACAGTTAACGAGCAGTACTTC	CASSATGTVNEQYF
few	TRBV5-6	NA	TRBJ2-3	TGTGCCAGCAGCTTCCGTCTGTTGGGCGGGACACCCACAGATACGCAGTATTTT	CASSFRLLGGTPTDTQYF
few	TRBV18	TRBD1	TRBJ2-7	TGTGCCAGCTCACCGGGACAGGGATCCTTCTACGAGCAGTACTTC	CASSPGQGSFYEQYF
few	TRBV7-9	TRBD2	TRBJ2-1	TGTGCCAGCAGCCAGCTCCGGGACCCGGGAGGGGATGAGCAGTTCTTC	CASSQLRDPGGDEQFF
NA	TRBV10-3	TRBD1	TRBJ2-2	TGTGCCATCAGATCGGACAGGGGGCCTAACACCGGGGAGCTGTTTTTT	CAIRSDRGPNTGELFF
NA	TRBV28	NA	TRBJ1-4	TGTGCCCTCGGAGGGCCTAATGAAAAACTGTTTTTT	CALGGPNEKLFF
few	TRBV7-9	NA	TRBJ2-1	TGTGCCAGCAGCTTAGGTGAATGGGAGCAGTTCTTC	CASSLGEWEQFF
few	TRBV11-3	NA	TRBJ2-2	TGTGCCAGCAGCCCGGGGGCCGATAAGAACACCGGGGAGCTGTTTTTT	CASSPGADKNTGELFF